This TCR beta chain was recorded in a study of shared clonotypes between healthy human individuals. Study results and limitations: The rarefaction results pointed to incomplete sorted-subset sequencing despite large depth.

About this clone: Its antigen is not identified.

For sorted subsets, approximately 180 ng DNA per replicate equaled about 30,000 T cell genomes. Method: immunoSEQ multiplex PCR; TCRdb's copy keeps in-frame clones and lacks some. The sample comprises approximately 320,000 clones, under 80% of which are singletons, and 10% rests with the top ten. Germline CDR1 and CDR2: SEHNR and FQNEAQ (reference sequence). With 2 bases clipped from V and 1 base from J, the junction kept 8 bases outside the gene matches. The CDR3 spans 18 residues. The chain combines TRBV7-9 with TRBJ2-4, with TRBD1 matching 10 bases. The sequence derives from a man aged 25 to 40 in good health. The source material was memory CD4+ T cells sorted from blood. Subset given: CD45RA-negative fraction. The CDR3 loop reads CASSLSRGDRGAKNIQYF. The CDR3 DNA sequence: TGTGCCAGCAGCTTAAGCCGGGGGGACAGGGGTGCCAAAAACATTCAGTACTTC.